A selection of T cell receptor beta chains follows, all from one sample in a study of T-cell reconstitution after alpha-beta-depleted transplantation in children. TCRdb ran MiXCR on the PCR reads and lists one entry per CDR3 protein. Of around 500,000 distinct CDR3 sequences in the sample, approximately 12% are singletons; the top ten hold about 5%. The sample was PBMCs from the stem cell graft donor, taken from the stem cell graft. These receptors came from a human donor who donated a stem cell graft to a child with combined immunodeficiency. Both conserved end residues are trimmed from each CDR3. The order of the fields is CDR3 protein, clone size, J gene, V gene. Some rows have no size entry. The others give once, few or many, or a class for an expanded clone.

ASRAGTGGGGELF . TRBJ2-2 TRBV12-3/TRBV12-4
ASSRTGNNEQY few TRBJ2-7 TRBV12-3/TRBV12-4
SVEALGQGTEAF many TRBJ1-1 TRBV29-1
SAALEASYNEQF many TRBJ2-1 TRBV20-1
ASTLGGAGYT few TRBJ1-2 TRBV12-3/TRBV12-4
ASSQDSWTGEQF once TRBJ2-1 TRBV4-3
SVEVRALNTGELF many TRBJ2-2 TRBV29-1
ASSGQQGTRF many TRBJ2-1 TRBV9
ASSYSRVNTGELF few TRBJ2-2 TRBV7-8
ASSQDRRGGTQY . TRBJ2-3 TRBV4-2
ASSSQDEGQGASNTGELF many TRBJ2-2 TRBV12-3/TRBV12-4
ASSDLWEVDTQY . TRBJ2-3 TRBV6-1
SAPLATDTQY . TRBJ2-3 TRBV20-1
ASSLGGQLHLGEQY few TRBJ2-7 TRBV7-2
ASSPRWGAIHEQF many TRBJ2-1 TRBV6-2/TRBV6-3
ASSYEGLSQPQH many TRBJ1-5 TRBV6-5
ASSYSRGLFTDTQY few TRBJ2-3 TRBV6-5
ASSLLYEELLYNEQF . TRBJ2-1 TRBV4-3
ASSLQGGNTGELF many TRBJ2-2 TRBV27
ASRSRLSSYNEQF . TRBJ2-1 TRBV6-1
ASSPSWVVGDEQF . TRBJ2-1 TRBV4-3
ASSQDPVPDTQY few TRBJ2-3 TRBV4-2
ASSLMGSFEQY . TRBJ2-7 TRBV7-2
ASSRLSGSQETQY few TRBJ2-5 TRBV5-1
SARDLGRAETQY many TRBJ2-5 TRBV20-1
ASSFIGFSGLAGGQAYNEQF . TRBJ2-1 TRBV27
ASSPGRTSTDTQY few TRBJ2-3 TRBV12-3/TRBV12-4
ASSFSTWARTGTGELF few TRBJ2-2 TRBV5-1
ASSLGSSTDTQY many TRBJ2-3 TRBV12-3/TRBV12-4
ASSYSSSYTEAF few TRBJ1-1 TRBV6-2/TRBV6-3
ASSPRWLASPDTQY few TRBJ2-3 TRBV7-8
ASSQVRGGLYNEQF . TRBJ2-1 TRBV4-2
ASRLIPEGQGVDEQF many TRBJ2-1 TRBV6-5
ASSPRVIAGITDTQY . TRBJ2-3 TRBV9
ASSIGGIDTGELF few TRBJ2-2 TRBV19
ASSLVGELGNEQF many TRBJ2-1 TRBV12-3/TRBV12-4
ASSDWGSYEQY many TRBJ2-7 TRBV2
ASSFPDRGSTDTQY many TRBJ2-3 TRBV19
ASSFAGGSYSGNTIY . TRBJ1-3 TRBV5-1
ASSSADSIGNTDTQY . TRBJ2-3 TRBV7-2
ASSQGDSSLYEQY few TRBJ2-7 TRBV4-3
ATTPPQVDSYLAKNIQY . TRBJ2-4 TRBV24-1
ASSVGTGELYEQY . TRBJ2-7 TRBV9
ASNQRQVQETQY many TRBJ2-5 TRBV2
ASSAGLATSYEQY . TRBJ2-7 TRBV13
SARAPDRQPQH few TRBJ1-5 TRBV20-1
ASSGWQEAEAF . TRBJ1-1 TRBV27
RVRGTGESYNEQF . TRBJ2-1 TRBV20-1
ASSLMIGRAGNEQF few TRBJ2-1 TRBV7-2
ASSYSGTSVVHEQF many TRBJ2-1 TRBV6-2/TRBV6-3
ASSQDRGDTGELF many TRBJ2-2 TRBV3-1
ASSNSGLALTGANVLT few TRBJ2-6 TRBV3-1
ASSYPLAPASSYNEQF many TRBJ2-1 TRBV6-2/TRBV6-3
ASSLGLAGARGETQY few TRBJ2-5 TRBV12-3/TRBV12-4
ASSEDRVLETQY many TRBJ2-5 TRBV25-1
ASSPPRVYEQY . TRBJ2-7 TRBV7-9
ASSYLSMVQMNTEAF few TRBJ1-1 TRBV6-5
ATQETSGGYEQY many TRBJ2-7 TRBV25-1